One sample yielded the 32 T cell receptor beta chains listed below, sequenced in a study of identical twins. TCRdb processed the 5' RACE reads anew with MiXCR; each CDR3 protein has one entry. The sample carries roughly 490,000 distinct CDR3 sequences, roughly an eighth recorded once. Another study also made use of these data, one on yellow fever vaccine responses in identical twins.

Sequenced input: CD4+ T cells sorted from blood. The source is a woman between 18 and 29 years old in good health.

In this sample, this clonotype turned up a few times. The chain is built from TRBV5-1 and TRBJ2-1; TRBD2 matches 13 bases. CDR1 is SGHRS, CDR2 YFSETQ, per germline. The CDR3 has 19 residues. Trimming at V came to 0 bases and at J to 0 bases, leaving 6 bases not matched to a gene. The CDR3 DNA reads as TGCGCCAGCAGCTTGGGGACTAGCGGGGGTCTGAGCTCCTACAATGAGCAGTTCTTC. Protein sequence: CASSLGTSGGLSSYNEQFF.

This sequence joins TRBV18 and TRBJ2-3, with 10 nucleotides matching TRBD1. The CDR3 length is 15 residues. Germline V gene lookup returns CDR1 KGHSH and CDR2 LQKENI. J was trimmed by 4 bases and V by 1 base; bases with no gene match: 2. The CDR3 coding sequence is TGTGCCAGCTCACCACTGGACAGGGGGTCAGATACGCAGTATTTT. Its protein is CASSPLDRGSDTQYF.

This clonotype was observed a handful of times. J is TRBJ2-7 and V is TRBV3-1, with D perhaps TRBD1 (5 bases). Germline values: CDR1 LGHDT, CDR2 YNNKEL (reference sequence). V lost 0 bases to trimming and J lost 2 bases, with 11 bases between them. The CDR3 contains 15 residues. Written as DNA, the CDR3 is TGTGCCAGCAGCCAAGATCAAGGGGCAACCTACGAGCAGTACTTC. Its protein is CASSQDQGATYEQYF.

This clonotype was observed a handful of times. V usage is TRBV7-2 and J usage is TRBJ2-7; TRBD1 might be the D (5 bases). The V end was cut by 2 bases, the J end by 2 bases, with 13 bases between. The CDR3 extends over 15 amino acids. Germline CDR1 is SGHTA and CDR2 is FQGNSA. The CDR3 loop reads CASSLISGQTYEQYF. CDR3 in DNA: TGTGCCAGCAGCTTAATCTCAGGGCAAACCTACGAGCAGTACTTC.

This clonotype was observed at least ten times. The chain carries TRBV12-3 or TRBV12-4 and TRBJ1-1, with 7 bases fitting TRBD1. The CDR3 runs to 15 residues. Trimming took 6 bases from V and 1 from J; bases not matched to a gene: 8. This CDR3 reads CASRPNDRANTEAFF. CDR3 DNA sequence: TGTGCCAGCAGACCCAACGACAGGGCGAACACTGAAGCTTTCTTT.

This rearrangement joins TRBV6-2 or TRBV6-3 to TRBJ2-7; 9 nucleotides align to TRBD2. This CDR3 has 17 amino acids. V was pared by 0 bases and J by 1 base, with 7 bases of the junction left unmatched. CDR1 and CDR2 from the germline V gene are MNHEY and SVGEGT. The CDR3 nucleotides read TGTGCCAGCAGTTACTCGAGGCTAGCGGGGCGTTCCTACGAGCAGTACTTC. It codes for CASSYSRLAGRSYEQYF.

The chain employs TRBV7-2 and TRBJ2-7; 12 nucleotides line up with TRBD2. From germline, CDR1 is SGHTA and CDR2 FQGNSA. The V segment lost 1 base and the J segment 5 bases; nucleotides outside the gene matches: 9. The CDR3 totals 17 residues. The CDR3 spells CASSLVGLAGGPNEQYF. CDR3 coding DNA: TGTGCCAGCAGCTTAGTAGGCCTAGCGGGAGGGCCGAACGAGCAGTACTTC.

The count of this clonotype is one. A junction boundary mismatches the germline segment, possibly from a read error. The chain links TRBV7-2 to TRBJ2-1; TRBD2 is a possible D gene (6 bases). CDR3 length equals 14 residues. Germline V gene sequence: CDR1 SGHTA, CDR2 FQGNSA. DNA for the CDR3: TGTGCCAGCAGCTTAGAGTTCGGCGGGAATGGGCAGTTCTTC. Translated: CASSLEFGGNGQFF.

This chain connects TRBV6-1 to TRBJ2-2; a possible D gene is TRBD1 (6 bases). Germline-derived CDR1 and CDR2 are MNHNS and SASEGT. V was shortened by 6 bases and J by 0 bases, with 11 bases between the two germline ends. The CDR3 has 15 amino acids. CDR3 DNA sequence: TGTGCCAGCAGCGATTGGACAGCGAACACCGGGGAGCTGTTTTTT. This gives the protein CASSDWTANTGELFF.

This clonotype came up a few times. Here the CDR3 reads CASTLTGGVTEAFF. The CDR3 coding sequence is TGTGCCAGCACCCTTACAGGGGGAGTCACTGAAGCTTTCTTT. The chain links TRBV6-2 or TRBV6-3 to TRBJ1-1; 8 nucleotides align to TRBD1. Germline lookup yields CDR1 MNHEY and CDR2 SVGEGT. This CDR3 is 14 amino acids long. Trimming at V came to 7 bases and at J to 4 bases, leaving 8 bases not matched to a gene.

This clonotype was seen at least ten times. The CDR3 nucleotides are TGCGCCAGCAGCACCGGGACAGGAGATTACGAGCAGTACTTC. Its protein is CASSTGTGDYEQYF. The chain couples TRBV5-1 to TRBJ2-7; 8 bases map to TRBD1. CDR1 and CDR2 from the germline V gene are SGHRS and YFSETQ. The CDR3 is 14 amino acids. V was clipped by 4 bases and J by 4 bases; unmatched bases: 7.

The V and J genes are TRBV6-5 and TRBJ2-7; no clear D gene. V lost 2 bases to trimming and J lost 2 bases, with 10 bases between them. Germline CDR1 reads MNHEY; CDR2 reads SVGAGI. CDR3 length equals 14 residues. The CDR3 here is CASSYTGSPYEQYF. The CDR3 nucleotides read TGTGCCAGCAGTTACACCGGGTCCCCCTACGAGCAGTACTTC.

This clonotype has more than one count but fewer than ten. CDR3 sequence: CSARRGEMLKNIQYF. CDR3 DNA sequence: TGCAGTGCTCGGAGGGGGGAGATGTTGAAAAACATTCAGTACTTC. The chain recombines TRBV20-1 with TRBJ2-4; D assignment may be TRBD1 or TRBD2 (6 bases each). CDR3 size: 15 residues. Germline-derived CDR1 and CDR2 are DFQATT and SNEGSKA (reference sequence). The V end lost 5 bases, the J end lost 4 bases, and 18 bases lay between the germline ends.

The CDR3: CASIGLADLTGYNEQFF. In DNA form, the CDR3 reads TGTGCCAGCATTGGACTAGCGGATTTAACTGGCTACAATGAGCAGTTCTTC. This sequence joins TRBV6-1 and TRBJ2-1, with 10 bases aligning to TRBD2. Trimming cost V 7 bases and J 3 bases; bases outside gene matches: 12. Germline V gene data show CDR1 as MNHNS and CDR2 as SASEGT. The CDR3 length is 17 residues.

This chain uses TRBV5-1 with TRBJ2-7; unclear D gene. The CDR3 has 14 residues. With 0 bases removed from V and 0 bases from J, the gap between germline ends came to 7 bases. Germline V gene sequence: CDR1 SGHRS, CDR2 YFSETQ. DNA of the CDR3: TGCGCCAGCAGCTTGGACACACTCTCCTACGAGCAGTACTTC. It codes for CASSLDTLSYEQYF.

This clonotype has just a few counts. CDR3 in DNA: TGTGCCATCAGCGGCCGTGTGGGGCTCGGGGGGGAGACCCAGTACTTC. Encoded protein: CAISGRVGLGGETQYF. The chain employs TRBV10-3 and TRBJ2-5; 7 nucleotides line up with TRBD2. The CDR3 totals 16 residues. V lost 6 bases to trimming and J lost 5 bases; unmatched junction nucleotides: 15. Looked up from germline, CDR1 is ENHRY and CDR2 is SYGVKD.

The chain links TRBV7-9 to TRBJ2-1; D remains unclear. V was cut by 5 bases and J by 8 bases, with 13 bases left in between. The germline gives CDR1 SEHNR, CDR2 FQNEAQ (reference sequence). The CDR3 runs 13 residues. The CDR3 coding sequence is TGTGCCAGCAGCCCAGGACCCGCCGATGAGCAGTTCTTC. It codes for CASSPGPADEQFF.

This clonotype was counted a few times. This chain connects TRBV5-1 to TRBJ2-2; 8 bases match TRBD1. CDR1 is SGHRS and CDR2 is YFSETQ in the germline V gene. J lost 7 bases, V lost 4 bases, and 15 bases had no gene match. The CDR3 covers 17 residues. CDR3 DNA sequence: TGCGCCAGCAGCCTATACCCGGGACAGGCAGTGGGCGGGGAGCTGTTTTTT. Protein: CASSLYPGQAVGGELFF.

The chain joins TRBV3-1 to TRBJ2-1; 10 bases align to TRBD2. The CDR3 has 16 amino acids. Germline CDR1 is LGHDT and CDR2 is YNNKEL (reference sequence). V shed 4 bases, J shed 7 bases, and the junction held 10 bases outside the gene matches. In DNA, the CDR3 is TGTGCCAGCAGCCCGTCTAGCGGGAGAGTGAGAAATGAGCAGTTCTTC. Translation gives CASSPSSGRVRNEQFF.

In its sample, this clonotype was seen many times. The V call is TRBV29-1, the J call TRBJ2-3; maybe TRBD1 (5 bases). Germline lookup yields CDR1 SQVTM and CDR2 ANQGSEA. V shed 2 bases and J shed 5 bases, with 11 bases lying between them. This CDR3 spans 13 amino acids. The CDR3 DNA sequence: TGCAGCGTTGAAAGGACACCCCAAGATACGCAGTATTTT. Translated: CSVERTPQDTQYF.

The sample holds many counts of this clonotype. V is TRBV29-1 and J is TRBJ2-1; either TRBD1 or TRBD2 may supply D (5 bases each). Germline values: CDR1 SQVTM, CDR2 ANQGSEA. The CDR3 length is 14 residues. Trimming cost V 4 bases and J 0 bases, with 10 bases left between them. CDR3 DNA sequence: TGCAGCGTTGTTGGGGGTTTCTCCTACAATGAGCAGTTCTTC. As protein: CSVVGGFSYNEQFF.

This clonotype was counted many times. CDR3 sequence (DNA): TGTGCCAGCAGCTTGGAAGGGACAGAGAATTCACCCCTCCACTTT. Encoded protein: CASSLEGTENSPLHF. The gene calls are TRBV5-5 and TRBJ1-6; 7 nucleotides line up with TRBD1. V trimming: 0 bases; J trimming: 7 bases; junction bases outside the gene matches: 4. Germline CDR1 SGHKS, CDR2 YYEKEE (reference sequence). The CDR3 has 15 residues.

The V call is TRBV6-1, the J call TRBJ2-2; 9 positions agree with TRBD1. Germline V gives CDR1 MNHNS, CDR2 SASEGT. Unmatched junction bases numbered 4, after V lost 4 bases and J lost 1 base. This CDR3 has 16 residues. CDR3 residues: CASSAQGARNTGELFF. CDR3 nucleotides: TGTGCCAGCAGTGCACAGGGGGCGAGGAACACCGGGGAGCTGTTTTTT.

This clonotype was counted between two and nine times. The chain joins TRBV29-1 to TRBJ2-5, with 16 bases fitting TRBD2. The trim removed 7 bases at V and 4 bases at J, leaving 6 bases unmatched. The CDR3 runs to 15 residues. Looked up from germline, CDR1 is SQVTM and CDR2 is ANQGSEA. Here the CDR3 DNA reads TGCAGCGCAGGGACTAGCGGGAGGGCTAGAGAGACCCAGTACTTC. Residues: CSAGTSGRARETQYF.

Written as DNA, the CDR3 is TGTGCCATCAGACCAGGCACCGGGGAGCTGTTTTTT. Amino acids: CAIRPGTGELFF. The rearrangement uses TRBV10-3 and TRBJ2-2; D ambiguous. CDR3 length equals 12 residues. The V gene's germline CDR1 is ENHRY and CDR2 SYGVKD. V gave up 6 bases and J gave up 4 bases, with 6 bases separating them.

The J gene is TRBJ1-2, the V gene TRBV10-3; tentatively, D is TRBD1 (6 bases). Germline CDR1 reads ENHRY; CDR2 reads SYGVKD. V dropped 7 bases and J dropped 4 bases, with 10 bases sitting between them. The CDR3 is 12 amino acids. The CDR3 DNA reads as TGTGCCATCACCCCGGACAGCTATGGCTACACCTTC. Amino acids: CAITPDSYGYTF.

This clonotype was found many times. The rearrangement links TRBV28 to TRBJ2-1, with TRBD1 as a possible D gene (5 bases). The CDR3 contains 15 residues. V shed 5 bases and J shed 2 bases, with 13 bases lying between them. The germline V gene encodes CDR1 MDHEN and CDR2 SYDVKM. DNA of the CDR3: TGTGCCAGCAGTGATGATGACAGAACCTACAATGAGCAGTTCTTC. It codes for CASSDDDRTYNEQFF. Supplemented by reference TRBV28 and TRBJ2-1, the full variable domain reads DVKVTQSSRYLVKRTGEKVFLECVQDMDHENMFWYRQDPGLGLRLIYFSYDVKMKEKGDIPEGYSVSREKKERFSLILESASTNQTSMYLCASSDDDRTYNEQFFGPGTRLTVL.

This clonotype was counted only a few times. This sequence joins TRBV29-1 and TRBJ2-3; the D gene is possibly TRBD1 (6 bases). The length of the CDR3 is 14 residues. V was clipped by 0 bases and J by 8 bases, with 15 bases between them. Germline V CDR1 and CDR2: SQVTM, ANQGSEA. CDR3 nucleotide sequence: TGCAGCGTTGAAGATGGCCGACAGGCAGGTACGCAGTATTTT. Translating gives CSVEDGRQAGTQYF.

The CDR3 reads CASTNLRGGSYNEQFF. CDR3 nucleotide sequence: TGTGCCAGCACCAACCTCCGGGGCGGGAGTTACAATGAGCAGTTCTTC. The chain employs TRBV27 and TRBJ2-1; 7 nucleotides align to TRBD2. The CDR3 runs to 16 residues. Trimming took 7 bases from V and 4 from J; bases not matched to a gene: 13. CDR1 and CDR2 (germline): MNHEY, SMNVEV (reference sequence).

This clonotype has a handful of counts. This sequence joins TRBV5-1 and TRBJ2-1; the match to TRBD2 covers 11 bases. The CDR3 runs to 17 residues. Germline CDR1 and CDR2: SGHRS and YFSETQ. Germline trimming cut 0 bases from V and 2 bases from J; bases unmatched to any gene: 4. CDR3 loop: CASSLGLAGPTYNEQFF. CDR3 sequence (DNA): TGCGCCAGCAGCTTGGGACTAGCGGGACCTACCTACAATGAGCAGTTCTTC.

In this sample, this clonotype turned up a few times. The chain links TRBV12-3 or TRBV12-4 to TRBJ2-7; 7 nucleotides match TRBD1. Losses at the gene ends were 3 bases for V and 5 bases for J; bases not matched to a gene: 4. CDR3 length: 13 residues. CDR3 DNA: TGTGCCAGCAGTTTGACAGGGCTTGACGAGCAGTACTTC. Its protein is CASSLTGLDEQYF.

The chain is built from TRBV29-1 and TRBJ2-1, with a tentative D call TRBD2 (7 bases). Trimming stripped 5 bases from V and 8 bases from J, with 10 bases between. The germline V gene encodes CDR1 SQVTM and CDR2 ANQGSEA. This CDR3 region has 11 residues. CDR3 nucleotides: TGCAGCGTTCGGGGGGCACATGAGCAGTTCTTC. Protein sequence: CSVRGAHEQFF.